The clone carrying this T cell receptor beta chain was seen a handful of times. This specimen comes from a study of blood T cell repertoires in COVID-19. Study background: Samples representing acute and convalescent COVID-19 were sourced from the United States, Italy and Spain. In each case, the material was cDNA or gDNA derived from T cells, B-cell-depleted T cells, or PBMCs.

In the authors' methods: Amplification from reference gene primers served as the basis for estimated nucleated cell counts. Produced via immunoSEQ multiplex PCR; TCRdb's table is partial and in-frame only. V and J calls and clone size come straight from that table; D and trimming were deduced from the DNA. The table has roughly 110,000 clones, around 84% seen once. Source material: peripheral blood. The receptor was isolated from a man in his forties with acute or convalescent COVID-19.

The CDR3 nucleotides read TGTGCCAGCAGGAGAGCGGGGGGCGACACAGATACGCAGTATTTT. Translating gives CASRRAGGDTDTQYF. The chain employs TRBV7-9 and TRBJ2-3; 9 bases are shared with TRBD2. V trimming: 6 bases; J trimming: 2 bases; junction bases outside the gene matches: 6. Germline values: CDR1 SEHNR, CDR2 FQNEAQ (reference sequence). This CDR3 contains 15 residues.